The 20 T cell receptor beta chains in this list originate from one sample, sequenced in a study of radiation and T cells in renal cell carcinoma. Generated by immunoSEQ multiplex PCR, the TCRdb table keeps only in-frame clones and is missing some. The profile shows 100,000 to 150,000 clones, roughly four fifths of them singletons. Time point noted: blood 2 weeks post-SBRT. This sample's treatment: 15 Gy SBRT to primary tumor, nephrectomy 4 weeks later. The sequencing here drew on blood, taken from a patient whose treatment included radiotherapy and nephrectomy. These receptors originate from a man in his fifties or sixties with renal cell carcinoma.

This rearrangement joins TRBV7-9 to TRBJ1-1; D may be TRBD1 (5 bases). The CDR3 is 15 amino acids. In germline, CDR1 is SEHNR, CDR2 FQNEAQ (reference sequence). V lost 7 bases and J lost 0, with 15 bases in between. The CDR3 is CASNSGPGLNTEAFF. The CDR3 DNA reads TGTGCCAGCAACTCGGGGCCCGGTTTGAACACTGAAGCTTTCTTT.

This clone was detected only a few times. The V call is TRBV6-1, the J call TRBJ2-7; no definite D call. Germline CDR1 MNHNS, CDR2 SASEGT. V lost 0 bases to trimming and J lost 7 bases, with 7 bases between them. This CDR3 spans 12 amino acids. CDR3 sequence reads: CASSEAGREQYF. DNA for the CDR3: TGTGCCAGCAGTGAAGCGGGTCGGGAGCAGTACTTC.

The chain joins TRBV2 to TRBJ1-6, with a possible D match to TRBD1 (5 bases). CDR3 size: 13 residues. The V end lost 0 bases, the J end lost 9 bases, and 6 bases lay between the germline ends. The germline V gene encodes CDR1 SNHLY and CDR2 FYNNEI. The CDR3 reads CASSEAQGSPLHF. The CDR3 coding sequence is TGTGCCAGCAGTGAAGCTCAGGGTTCACCCCTCCACTTT.

This chain connects TRBV5-1 to TRBJ2-5; D is ambiguous. CDR3 length: 15 residues. Trimming took 0 bases from V and 3 from J, leaving 12 bases between them. The germline V gene has CDR1 SGHRS and CDR2 YFSETQ. The CDR3: CASSLVGVPEETQYF. The CDR3 region has the DNA TGCGCCAGCAGCTTGGTTGGGGTGCCCGAAGAGACCCAGTACTTC.

V gene TRBV5-1 combines with J gene TRBJ2-3, with 8 bases that match TRBD1. V trimming: 3 bases; J trimming: 7 bases; junction bases outside the gene matches: 13. Germline values: CDR1 SGHRS, CDR2 YFSETQ. The CDR3 contains 16 residues. The CDR3 spells CASSYDPGQDIYTQYF. CDR3 in DNA: TGCGCCAGCAGCTACGATCCGGGACAGGACATTTATACGCAGTATTTT.

This clone was seen a handful of times. The CDR3 coding sequence is TGTGCCACCAGCTTCGGACTAGCGGGCTCCTACGAGCAGTACTTC. Its translation is CATSFGLAGSYEQYF. This sequence joins TRBV15 and TRBJ2-7; TRBD2 matches at 11 bases. From germline, CDR1 is LNHNV and CDR2 YYDKDF (reference sequence). This CDR3 is built from 15 residues. Trimming took 5 bases from V and 0 from J; bases not matched to a gene: 3.

V and J are TRBV7-2 and TRBJ1-2, with 7 positions matching TRBD1. In germline, CDR1 is SGHTA, CDR2 FQGNSA. This CDR3 is 14 amino acids long. The junction had 8 bases not matched to a gene; V was cut back by 6 bases and J by 4 bases. The chain's CDR3 is CASSSDRATYGYTF. CDR3 in DNA: TGTGCCAGCAGTTCCGACAGGGCAACCTATGGCTACACCTTC.

This clone was seen once. The V and J genes are TRBV6-1 and TRBJ1-4; D gene uncertain. Looked up from germline, CDR1 is MNHNS and CDR2 is SASEGT. The V end was cut by 10 bases, the J end by 1 base, with 16 bases between. The CDR3 runs to 15 residues. Here the CDR3 DNA reads TGTGCCATCCCCGGTAGGGATTTAACTAATGAAAAACTGTTTTTT. As protein: CAIPGRDLTNEKLFF.

The chain recombines TRBV10-3 with TRBJ1-5; unclear D gene. The ends were cut back, 1 base at V and 0 bases at J, with 7 bases in the middle. This CDR3 spans 15 amino acids. Germline V lookup: CDR1 ENHRY, CDR2 SYGVKD. The CDR3 here is CAISEYRHSNQPQHF. The CDR3 nucleotides read TGTGCCATCAGTGAGTACAGACATAGCAATCAGCCCCAGCATTTT.

The rearrangement uses TRBV6-1 and TRBJ2-1; tentative D call: TRBD2 (6 bases). Germline-derived CDR1 and CDR2 are MNHNS and SASEGT. V was clipped by 4 bases and J by 4 bases, with 11 bases between them. This CDR3 has 14 residues. The CDR3 reads CASSGMGLYNEQFF. The DNA of the CDR3 is TGTGCCAGCAGTGGTATGGGACTGTACAATGAGCAGTTCTTC.

By sample share, this clone is medium-sized. This rearrangement joins TRBV11-2 to TRBJ1-2; tentative D call: TRBD1 (6 bases). CDR3 length: 15 residues. The germline V gene has CDR1 SGHAT and CDR2 FQNNGV. The V gene lost 5 bases and the J gene lost 4 bases, with 17 bases spanning the gap. The CDR3 region has the DNA TGTGCCAGCAGCCCGGATTTGGACAGCCTCTATGGCTACACCTTC. Protein: CASSPDLDSLYGYTF. The full variable domain, its missing parts supplied by reference TRBV11-2 and TRBJ1-2, is EAGVAQSPRYKIIEKRQSVAFWCNPISGHATLYWYQQILGQGPKLLIQFQNNGVVDDSQLPKDRFSAERLKGVDSTLKIQPAKLEDSAVYLCASSPDLDSLYGYTFGSGTRLTVV.

The V and J genes are TRBV11-2 and TRBJ2-7, with D uncertain. V was cut by 5 bases and J by 7 bases, with 9 bases left in between. CDR1 and CDR2 from the germline V gene are SGHAT and FQNNGV. This CDR3 spans 11 amino acids. The CDR3 DNA reads as TGTGCCAGCAGCCCTCTGGAGGAGCAGTACTTC. Amino acids: CASSPLEEQYF.

The V and J genes are TRBV30 and TRBJ2-2; perhaps TRBD1 as D (5 bases). The CDR3 is made up of 15 amino acids. Germline assignment: CDR1 GTSNPN and CDR2 SVGIG (reference sequence). The germline V and J ends were trimmed by 4 bases and 1 base, with 13 bases remaining between them. As DNA, the CDR3 is TGTGCCTGGACCCTTGGGGCGGTGAACACCGGGGAGCTGTTTTTT. Translating gives CAWTLGAVNTGELFF. Full variable domain (outside the CDR3, taken from reference TRBV30 and TRBJ2-2): SQTIHQWPATLVQPVGSPLSLECTVEGTSNPNLYWYRQAAGRGLQLLFYSVGIGQISSEVPQNLSASRPQDRQFILSSKKLLLSDSGFYLCAWTLGAVNTGELFFGEGSRLTVL.

The genes are TRBV5-1 and TRBJ2-1; 7 nucleotides agree with TRBD1. This CDR3 is 15 amino acids long. Trimming cost V 1 base and J 5 bases; bases outside gene matches: 6. Germline V gene sequence: CDR1 SGHRS, CDR2 YFSETQ. The CDR3 loop is CASSLPGQINNEQFF. In DNA, the CDR3 is TGCGCCAGCAGCTTGCCGGGACAGATAAACAATGAGCAGTTCTTC.

The J gene is TRBJ2-2, the V gene TRBV5-1; either TRBD1 or TRBD2 may supply D (6 bases each). Germline V gene sequence: CDR1 SGHRS, CDR2 YFSETQ. There are 16 residues in the CDR3. Deletions cut 2 bases from V and 1 base from J, with 12 bases between. The CDR3 loop is CASSFARGGNTGELFF. In DNA form, the CDR3 reads TGCGCCAGCAGCTTCGCCAGGGGAGGGAACACCGGGGAGCTGTTTTTT.

The chain joins TRBV28 to TRBJ2-7, with 10 bases matching TRBD1. This CDR3 contains 14 residues. Germline V CDR1 and CDR2: MDHEN, SYDVKM. With 4 bases clipped from V and 4 bases from J, the junction kept 4 bases outside the gene matches. This CDR3 is CASSSGQGWYEQYF. Written as DNA, the CDR3 is TGTGCCAGCAGTTCGGGACAGGGGTGGTACGAGCAGTACTTC.

V usage is TRBV5-6 and J usage is TRBJ1-5; weak D call: TRBD1 (5 bases). V gave up 0 bases and J gave up 1 base, with 11 bases separating them. Germline values: CDR1 SGHDT, CDR2 YYEEEE. The CDR3 runs to 16 residues. This CDR3 reads CASSLGIYRSNQPQHF. The CDR3 coding sequence is TGTGCCAGCAGCTTGGGTATATACAGGAGCAATCAGCCCCAGCATTTT.

The gene calls are TRBV19 and TRBJ1-5; no clear D gene. The ends were cut back, 3 bases at V and 0 bases at J, with 9 bases in the middle. CDR1 and CDR2 (germline): LNHDA, SQIVND (reference sequence). The CDR3 length is 15 residues. CDR3 nucleotide sequence: TGTGCCAGTAGTATTCAAGGGTATAGCAATCAGCCCCAGCATTTT. Its translation is CASSIQGYSNQPQHF.

This clone was counted only a few times. The chain joins TRBV5-1 to TRBJ1-1, with D maybe TRBD1 (6 bases). Looked up from germline, CDR1 is SGHRS and CDR2 is YFSETQ. Trimming pared 4 bases from V and 6 bases from J, leaving 10 bases between. The CDR3 loop spans 12 amino acids. The CDR3 sequence is CASSADSPEAFF. Here the CDR3 DNA reads TGCGCCAGCAGCGCGGACAGCCCTGAAGCTTTCTTT.

V and J are TRBV7-3 and TRBJ1-1; 8 bases are a match to TRBD1. CDR1 SGHTA and CDR2 FQGTGA come from the germline V gene. This CDR3 has 15 amino acids. With 5 bases clipped from V and 3 bases from J, the junction kept 8 bases outside the gene matches. This CDR3 reads CASSPTGGTDTEAFF. CDR3 nucleotides: TGTGCCAGCAGCCCCACAGGGGGTACGGACACTGAAGCTTTCTTT.